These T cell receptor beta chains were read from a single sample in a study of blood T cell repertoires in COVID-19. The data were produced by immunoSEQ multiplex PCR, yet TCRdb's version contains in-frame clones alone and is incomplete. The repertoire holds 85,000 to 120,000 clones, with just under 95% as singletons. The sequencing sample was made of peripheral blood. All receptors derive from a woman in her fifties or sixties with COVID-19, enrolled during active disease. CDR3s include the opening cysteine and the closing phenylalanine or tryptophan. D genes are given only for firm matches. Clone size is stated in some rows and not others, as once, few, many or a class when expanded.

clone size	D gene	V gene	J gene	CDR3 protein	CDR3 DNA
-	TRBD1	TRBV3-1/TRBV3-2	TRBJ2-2	CASSQLLPGTGVTGELFF	TGTGCCAGCAGCCAGCTTCTTCCGGGGACAGGGGTCACCGGGGAGCTGTTTTTT
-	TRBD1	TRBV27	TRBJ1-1	CASSWTGGVTNEAFF	TGTGCCAGCAGTTGGACAGGAGGGGTCACTAATGAAGCTTTCTTT
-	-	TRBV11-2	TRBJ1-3	CASSFSTATGNTIYF	TGTGCCAGCAGCTTCTCTACAGCTACTGGAAACACCATATATTTT
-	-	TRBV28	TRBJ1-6	CASRGLRAAYSPLHF	TGTGCCAGCAGGGGCCTCAGGGCGGCTTATTCACCCCTCCACTTT
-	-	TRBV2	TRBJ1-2	CASSGQALTDYTF	TGTGCCAGCAGTGGACAGGCCCTCACCGACTACACCTTC
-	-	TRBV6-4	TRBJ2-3	CASSEGADGGTQYF	TGTGCCAGCAGTGAGGGGGCAGACGGAGGTACGCAGTATTTT
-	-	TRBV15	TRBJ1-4	CATSNGGGGEKLFF	TGTGCCACCAGCAACGGCGGAGGAGGTGAAAAACTGTTTTTT
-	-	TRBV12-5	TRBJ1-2	CASGLVEDTYGYTF	TGTGCTAGTGGTTTGGTAGAGGACACCTATGGCTACACCTTC
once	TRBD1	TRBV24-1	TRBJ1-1	CATSVTGARKMNTEAFF	TGTGCCACCAGCGTGACAGGGGCCCGAAAAATGAACACTGAAGCTTTCTTT
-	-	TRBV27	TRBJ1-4	CASSLQQGGEKLFF	TGTGCCAGCAGTTTGCAACAGGGCGGTGAAAAACTGTTTTTT
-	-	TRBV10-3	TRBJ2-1	CAITSPGVSPNEQFF	TGTGCCATCACCTCGCCGGGGGTCTCGCCGAATGAGCAGTTCTTC
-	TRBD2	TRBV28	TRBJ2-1	CASTSGLAGGYNEQFF	TGTGCCAGCACCTCCGGACTAGCGGGGGGATACAATGAGCAGTTCTTC
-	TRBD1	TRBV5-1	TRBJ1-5	CASSLEGARDQPQHF	TGCGCCAGCAGCTTGGAGGGGGCGCGGGATCAGCCCCAGCATTTT
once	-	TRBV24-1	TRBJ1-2	CATSDSDSTLYGYTF	TGTGCCACCAGTGATTCAGACAGTACCCTTTATGGCTACACCTTC
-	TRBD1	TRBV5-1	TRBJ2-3	CASSSSTGPRDTQYF	TGCGCCAGCAGCTCGTCGACAGGGCCTAGAGATACGCAGTATTTT
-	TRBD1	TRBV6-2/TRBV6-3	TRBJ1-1	CASSSPNRGGGKNTEAFF	TGTGCCAGCAGTTCCCCCAACAGGGGTGGGGGCAAGAACACTGAAGCTTTCTTT
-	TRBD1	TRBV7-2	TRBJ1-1	CASSSIRQGRRDTEAFF	TGTGCCAGCAGCTCCATCCGACAGGGTCGGAGGGACACTGAAGCTTTCTTT
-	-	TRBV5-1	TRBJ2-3	CASSFTPNTDTQYF	TGCGCCAGCAGCTTTACTCCTAACACAGATACGCAGTATTTT
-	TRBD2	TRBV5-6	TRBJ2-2	CASSLPIAGGPINTGELFF	TGTGCCAGCAGCTTGCCCATAGCGGGGGGGCCGATCAACACCGGGGAGCTGTTTTTT
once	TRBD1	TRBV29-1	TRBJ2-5	CSVEDGTGVKTQYF	TGCAGCGTTGAAGACGGGACAGGGGTGAAGACCCAGTACTTC
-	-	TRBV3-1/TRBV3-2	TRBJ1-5	CASSPYRPGSNQPQHF	TGTGCCAGCAGCCCATATCGCCCAGGTAGCAATCAGCCCCAGCATTTT
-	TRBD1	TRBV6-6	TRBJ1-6	CASSYPGTGKGSPLHF	TGTGCCAGCAGTTACCCAGGGACAGGAAAGGGCTCACCCCTCCACTTT
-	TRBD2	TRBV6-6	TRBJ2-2	CASSRSGGWAGELFF	TGTGCCAGCAGTAGAAGCGGGGGTTGGGCCGGGGAGCTGTTTTTT
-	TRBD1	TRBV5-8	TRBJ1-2	CASSSPWQGAYGYTF	TGTGCCAGCAGCTCGCCGTGGCAGGGGGCGTATGGCTACACCTTC
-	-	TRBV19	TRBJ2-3	CASSIDLSTDTQYF	TGTGCCAGTAGTATAGATCTTAGCACAGATACGCAGTATTTT
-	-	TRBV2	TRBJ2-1	CASSRPPGLSSYNEQFF	TGTGCCAGCAGTCGCCCCCCAGGGTTGAGCTCCTACAATGAGCAGTTCTTC
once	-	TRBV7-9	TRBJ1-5	CASSFGASSNQPQHF	TGTGCCAGCAGCTTTGGGGCCTCTAGCAATCAGCCCCAGCATTTT
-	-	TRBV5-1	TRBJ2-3	CASSGSTRDTQYF	TGCGCCAGCAGCGGGTCGACTAGAGATACGCAGTATTTT